The rows below give T cell receptor beta chains drawn from one sample of a study of vaccination and CD4 T cells after COVID-19. TCRdb processed the PCR reads anew with MiXCR; each CDR3 protein has one entry. The data contain around 17,000 distinct CDR3 sequences, around 37% of them singletons. Their antigens are not known. The sample taken for sequencing was cultured CD4+ T cells from blood. The source of these receptors is a human donor with COVID-19. Each CDR3 is given with its conserved first and last residue. D genes are given only for firm matches. Clone size, where shown, is once, few, many, or a class for clones that have expanded.

cdr3_nt cdr3_aa j_call d_call v_call clone_size
TGCAGTGCTAGTTCCTCCGGTGCGAGGGAAAAACTGTTTTTT CSASSSGAREKLFF TRBJ1-4 . TRBV20-1 few
TGTGCCAGTAGTTCGGGCGGGACAGTCAATGGCTACACCTTC CASSSGGTVNGYTF TRBJ1-2 TRBD1 TRBV19 .
TGTGCCAGCTGGCCAATCGGGTCGAATCAGCCCCAGCATTTT CASWPIGSNQPQHF TRBJ1-5 . TRBV6-1 .
TGTGCCTGGGAGGCCAGGGAAAATCAGCCCCAGCATTTT CAWEARENQPQHF TRBJ1-5 . TRBV30 .
TGTGCCAGCATAGGGTGGGGGAACAGGGATGACAATCAGCCCCAGCATTTT CASIGWGNRDDNQPQHF TRBJ1-5 . TRBV28 .
TGTGCCAGCAGTGTCACGACTAGCGGAAACAATGAGCAGTTCTTC CASSVTTSGNNEQFF TRBJ2-1 TRBD2 TRBV6-1 .
TGTGCCAGCAGTGAATCCCAGGTCACAGATACGCAGTATTTT CASSESQVTDTQYF TRBJ2-3 . TRBV2 once
TGTGCCAGCAGCTTGTCGGCAGGGGGTTTCGTCGATGAGCAGTTCTTC CASSLSAGGFVDEQFF TRBJ2-1 TRBD1 TRBV5-5 .
TGTGCCAGCCAAGGGACAGGAACTAATTCACCCCTCCACTTT CASQGTGTNSPLHF TRBJ1-6 TRBD1 TRBV7-6 few
TGTGCCAGCAGCATAGACAGGGGGCTGGCTGAAAAACTGTTTTTT CASSIDRGLAEKLFF TRBJ1-4 TRBD1 TRBV7-2 few
TGTGCCAGCAGCTTAGACCTGACAGGGGCGCTAACGATGAACACTGAAGCTTTCTTT CASSLDLTGALTMNTEAFF TRBJ1-1 TRBD1 TRBV11-3 .
TGTGCCAGTAGTATCACATGGGGTGAAAAACTGTTTTTT CASSITWGEKLFF TRBJ1-4 . TRBV19 .
TGCAGTGCTACGATTTTAGCTACAGATACGCAGTATTTT CSATILATDTQYF TRBJ2-3 . TRBV20-1 .
TGCAGGGCTCAGGGTCCAGATACGCAGTATTTT CRAQGPDTQYF TRBJ2-3 . TRBV20-1 few
TGCGCCAGCAGCTCCGGGACTAGCAACACAGATACGCAGTATTTT CASSSGTSNTDTQYF TRBJ2-3 TRBD2 TRBV5-1 .
TGTGCCAGCAGTGAACCTGGGGGCTATGGCTACACCTTC CASSEPGGYGYTF TRBJ1-2 . TRBV6-1 .
TGTGCCAGCAGCTTAGGGACAGCGGGGGCGCGCGATGAGCAGTTCTTC CASSLGTAGARDEQFF TRBJ2-1 . TRBV5-8 .
TGTGCCAGCAGTACCCAGGCAGGGGGCGTAGATACGCAGTATTTT CASSTQAGGVDTQYF TRBJ2-3 TRBD1 TRBV28 .
TGTGCCAGCAGTGAAGCGGCAGGGGTCTCTGGCTACACCTTC CASSEAAGVSGYTF TRBJ1-2 . TRBV2 .
TGTGCCAGCAGTTACTCCGGGGACTCTGACTATGGCTACACCTTC CASSYSGDSDYGYTF TRBJ1-2 . TRBV6-5 few
TGTGCCAGTACCCCGGGAGCCGGCACGACCCAGTACTTC CASTPGAGTTQYF TRBJ2-5 . TRBV19 .
TGCGCCAGCAGCTTCGGGGGCAGGGGTGAAAAACTGTTTTTT CASSFGGRGEKLFF TRBJ1-4 . TRBV5-1 .
TGTGCCAGCAGTTTTCAGGGGCAGAACACTGAAGCTTTCTTT CASSFQGQNTEAFF TRBJ1-1 . TRBV28 .
TGCAGTGCTAGTACCGGGTACGCGTATGGCTACACCTTC CSASTGYAYGYTF TRBJ1-2 . TRBV20-1 few
TGTGCCAGCGCGGGGGACGCCGTAATTCGGCCCCTCCACTTT CASAGDAVIRPLHF TRBJ1-6 . TRBV7-9 .
TGTGCCAGCAGCGGCAGGATTTATGAAAAACTGTTTTTT CASSGRIYEKLFF TRBJ1-4 . TRBV6-1 .
TGTGCCAGCAGTCCTCGTGGCAACGGAGAGACCCAGTACTTC CASSPRGNGETQYF TRBJ2-5 . TRBV2 .
TGCGCCAGCAGCTTGGGTCCCGGGGGGGCACAAGAGACCCAGTACTTC CASSLGPGGAQETQYF TRBJ2-5 TRBD2 TRBV5-1 few
TGTGCCAGCAGCTTGATAGACAGGGGTGGAAACACCATATATTTT CASSLIDRGGNTIYF TRBJ1-3 TRBD1 TRBV5-8 once
TGTGCCAGCAGTTTGGTTACAGGGTACAATCAGCCCCAGCATTTT CASSLVTGYNQPQHF TRBJ1-5 . TRBV27 few
TGCAGTGCTAGAGTTGAGCTCGCGGGGCCCCAGCATTTT CSARVELAGPQHF TRBJ1-5 . TRBV20-1 .
TGTGCCAGCAGTGCTTCCGGGACAGGGGCCGGGGAGCTGTTTTTT CASSASGTGAGELFF TRBJ2-2 TRBD1 TRBV25-1 .
TGTGCCAGCAGCCTTTGGGAAGGGTCCCTCCACTTT CASSLWEGSLHF TRBJ1-6 . TRBV5-4 .
TGTGCCAGCACCGGACGGACAGGGACTAACTATGGCTACACCTTC CASTGRTGTNYGYTF TRBJ1-2 TRBD1 TRBV12-3/TRBV12-4 few
TGTGCCAGCAGTGACTCTGGGACTAGCGGGGGGAAGTACGAGCAGTACTTC CASSDSGTSGGKYEQYF TRBJ2-7 TRBD2 TRBV6-4 once
TGTGCCAGCAGCCCCAGACAGGGCACTGAAGCTTTCTTT CASSPRQGTEAFF TRBJ1-1 TRBD1 TRBV7-2 .